This record covers a single TCR beta chain. Data came from immunoSEQ multiplex PCR; TCRdb stores just in-frame clones and leaves some out. This table has roughly 1,700 clones, roughly 80% appearing once. Treatment of the sample: randomized to nivolumab then ipilimumab (arm A) or the reverse (arm B). These data originate in a study of sequential checkpoint blockade in melanoma. Study information: Randomization was 1:1 between first-line nivolumab→ipilimumab and ipilimumab→nivolumab. Each arm's sequence ended with maintenance nivolumab.

Germline CDR1 reads SGDLS; CDR2 reads YYNGEE. Trimming removed 0 bases at V and 1 base at J, with 7 bases between. CDR3 length equals 14 residues. V usage is TRBV9 and J usage is TRBJ1-1, with a possible D match to TRBD1 (5 bases). The clonotype comes from a human donor with melanoma. The sequencing used CD8+ T cells sorted from blood (inferred from file names), collected from a patient given nivolumab and ipilimumab in sequence. The CDR3, as DNA: TGTGCCAGCAGCGTAGGGACACCGAACACTGAAGCTTTCTTT. It codes for CASSVGTPNTEAFF.